A single sample gave rise to the 22 T cell receptor beta chains below, sequenced in a study of beta chain features in type 1 diabetes. Since all of the isolated RNA was reverse transcribed, expressed TCRB transcripts were what got sequenced. This table comes from immunoSEQ multiplex PCR, and its TCRdb copy is limited to in-frame clones, with some not included. The repertoire consists of hundreds of thousands of clones, with 15% to 17% occurring once and the leading ten covering 0.09% to 0.095%. Source material: naive CD4+ T cells from blood. These TCRs come from a man aged 18 to 30 in good health.

The chain employs TRBV30 and TRBJ1-6; unclear D gene. V was clipped by 1 base and J by 5 bases, with 3 bases between them. CDR3 length equals 12 residues. Per germline, CDR1 GTSNPN and CDR2 SVGIG (reference sequence). The DNA for the CDR3 is TGTGCCTGGAGTGATAATAATTCACCCCTCCACTTT. Translated: CAWSDNNSPLHF.

This clone was found a few times. V usage is TRBV23-1 and J usage is TRBJ1-1; the match to TRBD1 covers 9 bases. TRBV23-1 is marked as an open reading frame, function uncertain. The trim removed 7 bases at V and 1 base at J, leaving 10 bases unmatched. The CDR3 sequence is 16 residues long. The CDR3 DNA is TGCGCCAGCACCCCCTGGGGGACAGGGAGGAACACTGAAGCTTTCTTT. This encodes CASTPWGTGRNTEAFF.

This clone came up a few times. The chain recombines TRBV4-1 with TRBJ1-6, with D unresolved. CDR1 and CDR2 (germline): MGHRA, YSYEKL. CDR3 size: 15 residues. Trimming took 2 bases from V and 7 from J, leaving 12 bases between them. The CDR3 is CASSQTTVGNSPLHF. The CDR3 DNA follows: TGCGCCAGCAGCCAAACAACGGTAGGAAATTCACCCCTCCACTTT.

This clone turned up a few times. This chain connects TRBV7-9 to TRBJ2-7; tentative D call: TRBD1 (5 bases). The CDR3 consists of 14 residues. CDR1 is SEHNR and CDR2 is FQNEAQ in the germline V gene (reference sequence). V was trimmed by 4 bases and J by 3 bases, leaving 13 bases between them. The CDR3 is CASSSDRILYEQYF. The CDR3 region has the DNA TGTGCCAGCAGCTCAGACAGAATACTCTACGAGCAGTACTTC.

The table lists this clone with a few counts. In DNA form, the CDR3 reads TGTGCCGGTTCGGGACAGCCGAGCTCTGGGGCCAACGTCCTGACTTTC. It encodes CAGSGQPSSGANVLTF. The chain links TRBV7-9 to TRBJ2-6; 7 bases match TRBD1. The CDR3 has 16 residues. V lost 11 bases and J lost 0; bases outside the gene matches: 10. In germline, CDR1 is SEHNR, CDR2 FQNEAQ (reference sequence).

V usage is TRBV28 and J usage is TRBJ1-2, with 7 positions matching TRBD1. The CDR3 loop spans 14 amino acids. Germline V gene data show CDR1 as MDHEN and CDR2 as SYDVKM. With V trimmed by 3 bases and J by 11 bases, 12 bases remained unmatched. The DNA of the CDR3 is TGTGCCAGCAGTTTCCAATTAAAAACAGGGGAGTACACCTTC. Translation: CASSFQLKTGEYTF.

This rearrangement joins TRBV27 to TRBJ2-1, with TRBD2 matching 7 bases. The CDR3 runs to 18 residues. Unmatched junction bases numbered 11, after V lost 3 bases and J lost 0 bases. Germline loops: CDR1 MNHEY, CDR2 SMNVEV (reference sequence). CDR3 bases: TGTGCCAGCAGTTTTTTGGCGCGAGCGGGAAGCTCCTACAATGAGCAGTTCTTC. Its translation is CASSFLARAGSSYNEQFF.

This clone was counted a few times. This chain connects TRBV29-1 to TRBJ2-7; no definite D call. The V end was cut by 0 bases, the J end by 2 bases, with 11 bases between. CDR1 and CDR2 from the germline V gene are SQVTM and ANQGSEA. The CDR3 has 14 residues. CDR3 sequence: CSVEDSGRPYEQYF. In DNA form, the CDR3 reads TGCAGCGTTGAAGATTCTGGAAGACCCTACGAGCAGTACTTC.

The chain is built from TRBV30 and TRBJ2-3, with TRBD1 matching over 8 bases. This CDR3 comprises 15 residues. Germline V lookup: CDR1 GTSNPN, CDR2 SVGIG (reference sequence). Trimming cost V 2 bases and J 4 bases; bases outside gene matches: 8. The CDR3 DNA reads TGTGCCTGGAGTTACGGCAGGGGGCCTCCAGATACGCAGTATTTT. Protein sequence: CAWSYGRGPPDTQYF.

V is TRBV28 and J is TRBJ2-7, with D unclear. Germline assignment: CDR1 MDHEN and CDR2 SYDVKM. V lost 5 bases, J lost 6 bases, and 11 bases lay in between. The CDR3 has 12 amino acids. As DNA, the CDR3 is TGTGCCAGCAGTCTTGCTCAAAGCGAGCAGTACTTC. As protein: CASSLAQSEQYF.

This chain connects TRBV10-3 to TRBJ2-1; D remains ambiguous. Trimming stripped 6 bases from V and 5 bases from J, with 8 bases between. Per germline, CDR1 ENHRY and CDR2 SYGVKD. The CDR3 totals 12 residues. CDR3 sequence (DNA): TGTGCCATCAGCCCCGAGGACAATGAGCAGTTCTTC. It is translated as CAISPEDNEQFF.

This clone was observed a few times. J is TRBJ2-5 and V is TRBV15, with 8 bases aligning to TRBD1. J was trimmed by 5 bases and V by 3 bases; bases with no gene match: 2. The CDR3 is 13 residues long. The germline gives CDR1 LNHNV, CDR2 YYDKDF (reference sequence). CDR3 amino acids: CATSRDRAETQYF. In DNA, the CDR3 is TGTGCCACCAGCAGGGACAGGGCGGAGACCCAGTACTTC.

This rearrangement joins TRBV2 to TRBJ2-3, with TRBD2 matching 7 bases. Germline V lookup: CDR1 SNHLY, CDR2 FYNNEI. The CDR3 totals 14 residues. The ends lost 4 bases at V and 4 bases at J; junction bases unmatched: 5. CDR3 protein: CASSGRGGADTQYF. As DNA, the CDR3 is TGTGCCAGCAGTGGTCGTGGGGGGGCAGATACGCAGTATTTT.

The rearrangement links TRBV6-4 to TRBJ1-5, with D unclear. The CDR3 extends over 13 amino acids. The germline V and J ends were trimmed by 4 bases and 7 bases, with 11 bases remaining between them. Germline V CDR1 and CDR2: MRHNA, SNTAGT. CDR3 coding DNA: TGTGCCAGCAGTGTAGGGATTGGACAGCCCCAGCATTTT. Its translation: CASSVGIGQPQHF.

This chain joins TRBV7-2 and TRBJ2-7; the match to TRBD1 covers 7 bases. V shed 5 bases and J 1 base; nucleotides not matched to a gene: 8. This CDR3 is built from 15 residues. In germline, CDR1 is SGHTA, CDR2 FQGNSA. DNA for the CDR3: TGTGCCAGCAGCCAAGAGAGGGACAGATCCTACGAGCAGTACTTC. Its translation: CASSQERDRSYEQYF.

CDR3 sequence (DNA): TGTGCCAGCCGTCGACTAGTTGGGTTCACAGATACGCAGTATTTT. Encoded protein: CASRRLVGFTDTQYF. The chain uses TRBV7-2 and TRBJ2-3; weak D call: TRBD2 (6 bases). This CDR3 has 15 residues. Germline V gene lookup returns CDR1 SGHTA and CDR2 FQGNSA. V was clipped by 8 bases and J by 2 bases, with 17 bases between them.

In this sample, this clone turned up a few times. This chain joins TRBV30 and TRBJ2-7, with D uncertain. V lost 2 bases and J lost 3, with 8 bases in between. The CDR3 loop spans 12 amino acids. Per germline, CDR1 GTSNPN and CDR2 SVGIG (reference sequence). The CDR3 DNA sequence: TGTGCCTGGAGTCTTACCCACTACGAGCAGTACTTC. Translation gives CAWSLTHYEQYF.

There are a few counts of this clone. CDR3 bases: TGCGCCAGCAGCCCCCGACAGGGGGATGAAAAACTGTTTTTT. It codes for CASSPRQGDEKLFF. The chain has TRBV5-1 and TRBJ1-4; 9 nucleotides agree with TRBD1. J lost 6 bases, V lost 4 bases, and 4 bases had no gene match. The germline gives CDR1 SGHRS, CDR2 YFSETQ. The CDR3 extends over 14 amino acids.

The chain is built from TRBV2 and TRBJ2-7; TRBD2 is a possible D gene (7 bases). CDR1 SNHLY and CDR2 FYNNEI come from the germline V gene. V gave up 5 bases and J gave up 0 bases, with 17 bases separating them. This CDR3 region has 16 residues. CDR3 in DNA: TGTGCCAGCAGTTACACTTACAGGGACTACTCCTACGAGCAGTACTTC. Translating it yields CASSYTYRDYSYEQYF.

This clone has just a few counts. The chain links TRBV29-1 to TRBJ2-7, with 8 bases aligning to TRBD1. This CDR3 is built from 13 residues. With 3 bases clipped from V and 3 bases from J, the junction kept 4 bases outside the gene matches. Germline CDR1 is SQVTM and CDR2 is ANQGSEA. In nucleotides, the CDR3 is TGCAGCGTTGACCCAGGGACAGGCTACGAGCAGTACTTC. The encoded protein is CSVDPGTGYEQYF.

The gene calls are TRBV4-3 and TRBJ1-2; no clear D. This CDR3 is built from 16 residues. V lost 0 bases to trimming and J lost 4 bases, with 15 bases between them. CDR1 is LGHNA, CDR2 YSLEER, per germline. CDR3 sequence reads: CASSQEIRAPAYGYTF. CDR3 in DNA: TGCGCCAGCAGCCAAGAAATCCGGGCACCGGCCTATGGCTACACCTTC.

The CDR3 DNA reads as TGTGCCAGCAGCTCAATGACAGGGTTAGGTGGCTACACCTTC. Translating it yields CASSSMTGLGGYTF. The chain recombines TRBV7-9 with TRBJ1-2, with 7 nucleotides matching TRBD1. This CDR3 spans 14 amino acids. Per the germline V gene, CDR1 is SEHNR and CDR2 is FQNEAQ (reference sequence). J gave up 7 bases and V 4 bases, and 9 bases lay outside the gene matches.